This TCR beta chain originates from a study of molecular identifiers for immune sequencing clone quantification. Whole-study context: Four of five splits of RNA from about 20,000 or 100,000 naive CD8 cells were sequenced in replicates.

This clonotype was observed many times. Its target is not known. Previously described methods and listed TCR primers produced bulk TCR libraries. MiXCR, applied by TCRdb to the PCR reads, yields one record per CDR3 protein. The table records 60,000 to 70,000 distinct CDR3 sequences, less than 20% of them present only once. Study outcomes and limitations: Clones with over 20 RNA copies captured over 97% of effector molecules but under 1% of naive ones.

Naive CD8 T cell sorting was performed on the CD8+CD4-CCR7+CD45RA+ phenotype. Looked up from germline, CDR1 is DFQATT and CDR2 is SNEGSKA (reference sequence). Trimming took 5 bases from V and 4 from J, leaving 3 bases between them. This CDR3 has 9 residues. Sample: naive CD8+ T cells from blood, with Jurkat cell RNA spiked in. As to subset: FACS-sorted CD8+CD4-CCR7+CD45RA+ naive T cells. V and J are TRBV20-1 and TRBJ2-7, with D uncertain. This TCR derives from a human donor in good health. Some libraries in this study had Jurkat cell RNA spiked in. The DNA of the CDR3 is TGCAGTGCTGGTTACGAGCAGTACTTC. Protein product: CSAGYEQYF.